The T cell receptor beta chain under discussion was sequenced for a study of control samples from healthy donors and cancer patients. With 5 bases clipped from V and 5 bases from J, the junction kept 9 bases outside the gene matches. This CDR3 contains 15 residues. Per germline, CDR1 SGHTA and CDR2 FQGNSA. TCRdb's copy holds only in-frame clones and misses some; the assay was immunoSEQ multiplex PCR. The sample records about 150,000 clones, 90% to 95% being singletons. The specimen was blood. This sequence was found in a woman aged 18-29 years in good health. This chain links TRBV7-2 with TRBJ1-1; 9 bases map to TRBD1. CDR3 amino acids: CASSDRTGGRTEAFF. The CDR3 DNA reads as TGTGCCAGCAGCGATAGAACAGGGGGCAGGACTGAAGCTTTCTTT.